The TCR beta chain described here comes from a study of T cell changes during pregnancy in multiple sclerosis. TCRdb's copy holds only in-frame clones and misses some; the assay was immunoSEQ multiplex PCR. This table has roughly 100,000 clones, roughly 91% appearing once. The ends were cut back, 0 bases at V and 9 bases at J, with 15 bases in the middle. The CDR3 loop spans 16 amino acids. The germline V gene has CDR1 LGHNA and CDR2 YSLEER. The material sequenced was peripheral blood, taken after pregnancy. The chain joins TRBV4-3 to TRBJ1-6, with TRBD1 as a possible D gene (5 bases). The clonotype was recovered from a female donor in good health, enrolled as a control in a pregnancy study. The CDR3 DNA is TGCGCCAGCAGCCAAGAGGGAGGCCAGGGTGGTTCACCCCTCCACTTT. It is translated as CASSQEGGQGGSPLHF.